Listed here are 30 T cell receptor beta chains from one sample, sequenced in a study of T cell repertoires in cytomegalovirus infection. TCRdb called the reads again in MiXCR, with one record for every CDR3 protein. This table has 700,000 to 850,000 distinct CDR3 sequences, over 25% appearing once. Their recognized antigens are unknown. The source material was cultured CD8+ T cells from PBMCs, sampled from culture after CMV antigen stimulation. The source is a human donor in good health (CMV status not recorded). Some clones in this sample may be carry-over from other donors' samples.

Note on this clonotype: Because it lacks the conserved phenylalanine or tryptophan at the end, this CDR3 is likely a read error. This chain joins TRBV5-4 and TRBJ1-4; D is undetermined. The CDR3 loop spans 14 amino acids. The V gene lost 1 base and the J gene lost 12 bases, with 16 bases spanning the gap. Germline CDR1 reads SGHNT; CDR2 reads YYREEE (reference sequence). The DNA for the CDR3 is TGTGCCAGCAGCTTGTGGGGATCGGGAAACCAACTGTTTGTT. This sequence encodes CASSLWGSGNQLFV.

The gene calls are TRBV10-3 and TRBJ2-7; no definite D call. The germline V gene has CDR1 ENHRY and CDR2 SYGVKD. The CDR3 is 12 amino acids. The V end was cut by 0 bases, the J end by 9 bases, with 9 bases between. The CDR3 bases are TGTGCCATCAGTGAGTCCGGGCCCGGGCAGTACGTC. Translating it yields CAISESGPGQYV.

This clonotype was detected a few times. CDR3 DNA: TGTGCCAGCAGCCCATGGGACAGGGAGGGAGGAGGTGGCTACACCTTC. Translating it yields CASSPWDREGGGGYTF. The rearrangement links TRBV11-2 to TRBJ1-2; 9 bases map to TRBD1. CDR1 is SGHAT, CDR2 FQNNGV, per germline. The CDR3 is made up of 16 amino acids. V gave up 5 bases and J gave up 7 bases; unmatched junction bases: 14.

The chain is built from TRBV5-1 and TRBJ1-1; TRBD1 matches 12 bases. Germline values: CDR1 SGHRS, CDR2 YFSETQ. CDR3 size: 16 residues. Losses at the gene ends were 3 bases for V and 6 bases for J; bases not matched to a gene: 9. CDR3 nucleotides: TGCGCCAGCAGCTCGGGACAGGGGGCGCGGGGTTCTGAAGCTTTCTTT. This sequence encodes CASSSGQGARGSEAFF.

The chain carries TRBV27 and TRBJ1-1; D gene uncertain. This CDR3 spans 14 amino acids. The germline CDR1 and CDR2 sequences are MNHEY and SMNVEV (reference sequence). V lost 1 base and J lost 7, with 13 bases in between. This chain's CDR3 is CASSLYGELGEAFF. Written as DNA, the CDR3 is TGTGCCAGCAGTTTATATGGGGAATTGGGTGAAGCTTTCTTT.

This chain uses TRBV7-9 with TRBJ2-5; TRBD2 aligns across 7 bases. Trimming at V came to 4 bases and at J to 3 bases, leaving 5 bases not matched to a gene. The CDR3 is 14 amino acids. The germline V gene has CDR1 SEHNR and CDR2 FQNEAQ (reference sequence). CDR3 residues: CASSWEGLEETQYF. Written as DNA, the CDR3 is TGTGCCAGCAGCTGGGAGGGGCTAGAAGAGACCCAGTACTTC. The full variable domain, with the rest looked up from reference TRBV7-9 and TRBJ2-5, is DTGVSQNPRHKITKRGQNVTFRCDPISEHNRLYWYRQTLGQGPEFLTYFQNEAQLEKSRLLSDRFSAERPKGSFSTLEIQRTEQGDSAMYLCASSWEGLEETQYFGPGTRLLVL.

The V gene is TRBV12-5, the J gene TRBJ2-5; TRBD1 aligns across 7 bases. V was clipped by 5 bases and J by 5 bases; unmatched bases: 5. The germline V gene has CDR1 LGHNT and CDR2 FRNRAP. There are 13 residues in the CDR3. The CDR3 sequence: CASGAGGMETQYF. CDR3 nucleotide sequence: TGTGCTAGTGGTGCAGGGGGTATGGAGACCCAGTACTTC.

This clonotype was seen more than once but under ten times. CDR3 in amino acids: CASSLTSWGQAETQYF. CDR3 nucleotides: TGTGCCAGCAGCCTAACGTCTTGGGGCCAAGCGGAGACCCAGTACTTC. This chain uses TRBV7-2 with TRBJ2-5, with D tentatively TRBD1 (5 bases). The V and J ends lost 5 bases and 5 bases respectively, with 21 bases between them. This CDR3 has 16 residues. Germline-derived CDR1 and CDR2 are SGHTA and FQGNSA.

This clonotype was detected ten times or more. Its ends do not fully match the called genes, so a read error is possible. The rearrangement uses TRBV12-3 or TRBV12-4 and TRBJ2-3; D unclear. The CDR3 sequence is 14 residues long. The CDR3 sequence: CASSLDGPPPPVDF. The CDR3 DNA sequence: TGTGCCAGCAGTCTGGACGGGCCCCCTCCGCCAGTGGATTTT.

The CDR3 sequence is CASSFEGTINQPQHF. The CDR3, as DNA: TGTGCCAGCAGCTTTGAGGGGACGATCAATCAGCCCCAGCATTTT. The rearrangement uses TRBV5-5 and TRBJ1-5, with D maybe TRBD1 (5 bases). This CDR3 is 15 amino acids long. V gave up 2 bases and J gave up 3 bases, with 12 bases separating them. Germline CDR1 SGHKS, CDR2 YYEKEE (reference sequence).

This clonotype was seen a handful of times. The genes are TRBV11-2 and TRBJ2-7, with 7 bases aligning to TRBD1. CDR1 and CDR2 from the germline V gene are SGHAT and FQNNGV. CDR3 size: 16 residues. V dropped 3 bases and J dropped 0; count of bases not matched to a gene: 8. The CDR3 sequence is CASSFRDSGYSYEQYV. The CDR3 bases are TGTGCCAGCAGCTTCCGGGACAGCGGTTACTCCTACGAGCAGTACGTC.

This clonotype was seen a few times. V gene TRBV6-5 combines with J gene TRBJ2-2; maybe TRBD2 (5 bases). CDR3 size: 13 residues. Trimming pared 2 bases from V and 10 bases from J, leaving 11 bases between. CDR1 is MNHEY and CDR2 is SVGAGI in the germline V gene. CDR3: CASSYGLPAELFF. Here the CDR3 DNA reads TGTGCCAGCAGTTACGGACTTCCAGCGGAGCTGTTTTTT.

The V gene is TRBV10-3, the J gene TRBJ1-2, with 12 bases aligning to TRBD1. Germline V gene data show CDR1 as ENHRY and CDR2 as SYGVKD. J gave up 2 bases and V 6 bases, and 16 bases lay outside the gene matches. This CDR3 is built from 19 residues. The DNA of the CDR3 is TGTGCCATCAGGGAGGAGAATCTTGGGACAGGGGGCGAGAACTATGGCTACACCTTC. It is translated as CAIREENLGTGGENYGYTF.

This rearrangement joins TRBV7-6 to TRBJ2-3; possible D gene TRBD2, 7 bases. V was clipped by 4 bases and J by 6 bases, with 14 bases between them. This CDR3 region has 14 residues. From germline, CDR1 is SGHVS and CDR2 FNYEAQ. CDR3 loop: CASSSTRGGDTQYF. In nucleotides, the CDR3 is TGTGCCAGCAGCTCGACTAGGGGGGGGGATACGCAGTATTTT.

This clonotype was counted only a few times. The rearrangement links TRBV12-3 or TRBV12-4 to TRBJ2-1; 10 nucleotides line up with TRBD2. Trimming cost V 5 bases and J 5 bases; bases outside gene matches: 12. The CDR3 covers 17 residues. The CDR3 loop is CASSPFEERGGNNEQFF. CDR3 coding DNA: TGTGCCAGCAGTCCCTTCGAGGAGCGGGGGGGGAACAATGAGCAGTTCTTC.

The chain combines TRBV7-8 with TRBJ2-7; 8 nucleotides align to TRBD1. The CDR3 is 15 residues long. Germline assignment: CDR1 SGHVS and CDR2 FQNEAQ. V shed 4 bases and J 4 bases; nucleotides not matched to a gene: 9. CDR3 amino acids: CASSYRRDRQYEQYF. CDR3 DNA sequence: TGTGCCAGCAGCTACCGTCGGGACAGGCAGTACGAGCAGTACTTC.

This chain connects TRBV4-1 to TRBJ2-1; 7 nucleotides align to TRBD2. The length of the CDR3 is 18 residues. Trimming removed 4 bases from V and 6 bases from J; junction bases left unmatched: 18. From germline, CDR1 is MGHRA and CDR2 YSYEKL. DNA of the CDR3: TGCGCCAGCAGCCGAGCTTTCCGTTGGGGGGGTGACCTCAATGAGCAGTTCTTC. It codes for CASSRAFRWGGDLNEQFF.

The chain carries TRBV7-4 and TRBJ2-2; 8 bases fit TRBD1. Germline V gene lookup returns CDR1 SGHVT and CDR2 SQSDAQ. The CDR3 consists of 14 residues. V trimming: 5 bases; J trimming: 9 bases; junction bases outside the gene matches: 8. CDR3 residues: CASSPGQGLRELFF. The CDR3 nucleotides are TGTGCCAGCAGCCCAGGACAGGGCTTGAGGGAGCTGTTTTTT.

The chain carries TRBV29-1 and TRBJ2-2, with TRBD2 identical over 8 bases. CDR1 is SQVTM and CDR2 is ANQGSEA in the germline V gene. This CDR3 contains 15 residues. The V and J ends lost 3 bases and 1 base, in that order; junction bases with no gene match: 4. The CDR3 spells CSVEGGRRNTGELFF. CDR3 nucleotide sequence: TGCAGCGTTGAGGGCGGGAGGCGGAACACCGGGGAGCTGTTTTTT.

This clonotype has more than one count but fewer than ten. The rearrangement links TRBV5-1 to TRBJ1-1; no clear D gene. Germline V gene data show CDR1 as SGHRS and CDR2 as YFSETQ. Trimming removed 1 base at V and 5 bases at J, with 9 bases between. The length of the CDR3 is 13 residues. This chain's CDR3 is CASSLREWTEAFF. The CDR3 DNA follows: TGCGCCAGCAGCTTGAGGGAGTGGACTGAAGCTTTCTTT. Using reference TRBV5-1 and TRBJ1-1 for the parts outside the CDR3, the full variable domain is KAGVTQTPRYLIKTRGQQVTLSCSPISGHRSVSWYQQTPGQGLQFLFEYFSETQRNKGNFPGRFSGRQFSNSRSEMNVSTLELGDSALYLCASSLREWTEAFFGQGTRLTVV.

This sequence joins TRBV12-3 or TRBV12-4 and TRBJ2-2; 11 bases agree with TRBD2. V shed 7 bases, J shed 4 bases, and the junction held 5 bases outside the gene matches. The CDR3 consists of 15 residues. The CDR3 region is CASTLTSGGTGELFF. Written as DNA, the CDR3 is TGTGCCAGCACCTTAACTAGCGGGGGCACCGGGGAGCTGTTTTTT.

The chain combines TRBV15 with TRBJ1-1; the D gene is possibly TRBD1 (5 bases). The V end was cut by 1 base, the J end by 8 bases, with 20 bases between. Germline-derived CDR1 and CDR2 are LNHNV and YYDKDF (reference sequence). CDR3 size: 16 residues. The CDR3 sequence is CATSRGDYSGVFEAFF. The CDR3 DNA sequence: TGTGCCACCAGCAGAGGGGACTACTCTGGAGTTTTCGAAGCTTTCTTT. Together with reference TRBV15 and TRBJ1-1, the CDR3 gives the full variable domain: DAMVIQNPRYQVTQFGKPVTLSCSQTLNHNVMYWYQQKSSQAPKLLFHYYDKDFNNEADTPDNFQSRRPNTSFCFLDIRSPGLGDTAMYLCATSRGDYSGVFEAFFGQGTRLTVV.

This clonotype was seen a few times. The J gene is TRBJ2-1, the V gene TRBV5-6, with D maybe TRBD1 (6 bases). The CDR3 runs 15 residues. The germline V gene encodes CDR1 SGHDT and CDR2 YYEEEE. Trimming stripped 2 bases from V and 3 bases from J, with 12 bases between. CDR3 protein: CASSFWGPVYNEQFF. The CDR3 coding sequence is TGTGCCAGCAGCTTTTGGGGGCCAGTCTACAATGAGCAGTTCTTC.

The chain is built from TRBV9 and TRBJ2-1, with unresolved D. Germline V CDR1 and CDR2: SGDLS, YYNGEE. Trimming shortened V by 0 bases and J by 7 bases, and 11 bases separated the two germline ends. CDR3 size: 14 residues. The chain's CDR3 is CASSVEGTTNEQFF. The CDR3 DNA follows: TGTGCCAGCAGCGTAGAGGGCACCACAAATGAGCAGTTCTTC. Supplemented by reference TRBV9 and TRBJ2-1, the full variable domain reads DSGVTQTPKHLITATGQRVTLRCSPRSGDLSVYWYQQSLDQGLQFLIQYYNGEERAKGNILERFSAQQFPDLHSELNLSSLELGDSALYFCASSVEGTTNEQFFGPGTRLTVL.

This clonotype has just a few counts. The chain is built from TRBV4-1 and TRBJ2-6, with 12 bases matching TRBD2. Germline trimming cut 4 bases from V and 0 bases from J; bases unmatched to any gene: 1. CDR3 length: 17 amino acids. Germline CDR1 MGHRA, CDR2 YSYEKL. The CDR3 spells CASSRTSGNSGANVLTF. The CDR3 nucleotides read TGCGCCAGCAGCCGGACTAGCGGGAACTCTGGGGCCAACGTCCTGACTTTC.

The chain uses TRBV5-5 and TRBJ1-6, with D unresolved. V was trimmed by 5 bases and J by 5 bases, leaving 17 bases between them. Germline CDR1 SGHKS, CDR2 YYEKEE (reference sequence). The CDR3 is 16 residues long. CDR3 in amino acids: CASSKSANTHNSPLHF. CDR3 DNA sequence: TGTGCCAGCAGTAAAAGCGCTAACACGCATAATTCACCCCTCCACTTT.

This clonotype was recorded a few times. J is TRBJ2-5 and V is TRBV10-3; 7 nucleotides agree with TRBD1. Germline CDR1 and CDR2: ENHRY and SYGVKD. The CDR3 extends over 15 amino acids. V trimming: 7 bases; J trimming: 5 bases; junction bases outside the gene matches: 13. CDR3 amino acids: CAIIRQGPDWETQYF. The CDR3 region has the DNA TGTGCCATCATCCGACAGGGCCCTGATTGGGAGACCCAGTACTTC.

The DNA for the CDR3 is TGTGCCAGCAGTTTCAGCAGGGGGAATGGCGAGCAGTACTTC. This sequence encodes CASSFSRGNGEQYF. The chain couples TRBV27 to TRBJ2-7; TRBD1 matches 7 bases. Germline V CDR1 and CDR2: MNHEY, SMNVEV (reference sequence). The CDR3 has 14 amino acids. Germline trimming cut 3 bases from V and 6 bases from J; bases unmatched to any gene: 8.

The chain uses TRBV19 and TRBJ1-1; D is possibly TRBD1 (5 bases). Germline V CDR1 and CDR2: LNHDA, SQIVND (reference sequence). With 6 bases removed from V and 0 bases from J, the gap between germline ends came to 11 bases. The CDR3 consists of 14 residues. The CDR3 reads CASRPGTVNTEAFF. The CDR3, as DNA: TGTGCCAGTAGGCCCGGGACGGTGAACACTGAAGCTTTCTTT. Complete variable domain (other parts from reference TRBV19 and TRBJ1-1): DGGITQSPKYLFRKEGQNVTLSCEQNLNHDAMYWYRQDPGQGLRLIYYSQIVNDFQKGDIAEGYSVSREKKESFPLTVTSAQKNPTAFYLCASRPGTVNTEAFFGQGTRLTVV.

The chain carries TRBV29-1 and TRBJ1-1, with D perhaps matching TRBD1 (5 bases). This CDR3 is built from 12 residues. Trimming removed 4 bases from V and 1 base from J, with 7 bases in between. Germline V lookup: CDR1 SQVTM, CDR2 ANQGSEA. The CDR3, as DNA: TGCAGCGTTGTCAGGGCGAACACTGAAGCTTTCTTT. Translating it yields CSVVRANTEAFF.